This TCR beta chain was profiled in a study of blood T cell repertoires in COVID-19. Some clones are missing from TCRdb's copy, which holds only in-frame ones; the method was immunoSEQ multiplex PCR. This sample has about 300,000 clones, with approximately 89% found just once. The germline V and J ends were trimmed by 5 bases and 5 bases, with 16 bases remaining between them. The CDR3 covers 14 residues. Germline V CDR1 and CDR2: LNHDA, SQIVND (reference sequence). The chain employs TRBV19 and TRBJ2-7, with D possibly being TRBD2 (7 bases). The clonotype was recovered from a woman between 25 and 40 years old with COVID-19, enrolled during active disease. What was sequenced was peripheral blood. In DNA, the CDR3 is TGTGCCAGTAGTTCTGAGGGGGGGACGGACGAGCAGTACTTC. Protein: CASSSEGGTDEQYF.